What follows is one TCR beta chain and its context. Original analysis: Estimated nucleated cell counts came from reference gene primer amplification. The protocol was immunoSEQ multiplex PCR, while the TCRdb copy is restricted to in-frame clones and leaves out a portion. V and J calls and clone size are given by that table; D and trimming were obtained from the DNA. The table records roughly 100,000 clones, roughly 89% of them present only once. The source of the sample is a study of blood T cell repertoires in COVID-19. Study background: The United States, Italy and Spain provided the acute and convalescent COVID-19 samples. Sources were T cells, B-cell-depleted T cells, or PBMCs; the material itself was cDNA or gDNA.

V lost 4 bases and J lost 10; bases outside the gene matches: 10. This CDR3 contains 13 residues. CDR1 is LNHNV, CDR2 YYDKDF, per germline (reference sequence). The source of this sequence is a woman over 75 in a cohort sampled during active COVID-19. The chain couples TRBV15 to TRBJ2-7; 7 bases match TRBD2. Sequencing input: peripheral blood. In nucleotides, the CDR3 is TGTGCCACCAGCATGACTAGCCGTTCGCGTCAGTACTTC. This encodes CATSMTSRSRQYF.